The 15 T cell receptor beta chains below all came from one sample that was sequenced in a study of shared clonotypes between healthy human individuals. Sequencing was performed with immunoSEQ multiplex PCR; in TCRdb, only in-frame clones are kept and a portion is missing. The sample contains roughly 590,000 clones, around 95% of which appear only once. Naive CD8 cells, CD45RO-negative and positively selected for CCR7, excluded terminally differentiated effector memory CD45RA+ cells. The sequencing input was naive CD8+ T cells sorted from blood. The source of these receptors is a woman aged 30 to 39 in good health.

The chain uses TRBV5-1 and TRBJ1-1, with TRBD1 as a possible D gene (6 bases). The CDR3 runs to 15 residues. Germline assignment: CDR1 SGHRS and CDR2 YFSETQ. Trimming took off 5 bases at V and 5 bases at J, with 19 bases between the two ends. This CDR3 is CASRRSQGRGTEAFF. In DNA, the CDR3 is TGCGCCAGCAGGAGGTCCCAGGGGCGAGGTACTGAAGCTTTCTTT.

V and J are TRBV6-1 and TRBJ2-2; D gene ambiguous. The CDR3 extends over 13 amino acids. The V end lost 3 bases, the J end lost 8 bases, and 10 bases lay between the germline ends. Per the germline V gene, CDR1 is MNHNS and CDR2 is SASEGT. The CDR3 bases are TGTGCCAGCAGTGAGAGATCTCCAGGGGAGCTGTTTTTT. It codes for CASSERSPGELFF.

This clone was seen once. The same CDR3 also results from other DNA sequences found in this sample. This chain joins TRBV11-2 and TRBJ2-7; 11 nucleotides align to TRBD2. Per germline, CDR1 SGHAT and CDR2 FQNNGV. Unmatched junction bases numbered 3, after V lost 1 base and J lost 4 bases. This CDR3 spans 15 amino acids. The CDR3 loop is CASSLVAGGPYEQYF. CDR3 in DNA: TGTGCCAGCAGCTTAGTAGCGGGAGGGCCTTACGAGCAGTACTTC.

The chain uses TRBV29-1 and TRBJ2-2; 11 bases line up with TRBD2. With V trimmed by 2 bases and J by 5 bases, 7 bases remained unmatched. The CDR3 covers 16 residues. Germline V gene sequence: CDR1 SQVTM, CDR2 ANQGSEA. The CDR3 sequence is CSVEIGLAGGTGELFF. CDR3 DNA: TGCAGCGTTGAAATTGGCCTAGCGGGAGGTACCGGGGAGCTGTTTTTT.

This rearrangement joins TRBV5-4 to TRBJ1-1; tentative D call: TRBD1 (5 bases). Germline V lookup: CDR1 SGHNT, CDR2 YYREEE (reference sequence). This CDR3 contains 14 residues. V shed 10 bases and J shed 3 bases, with 19 bases lying between them. This CDR3 reads CAGSGRGGDTEAFF. The CDR3 coding sequence is TGTGCCGGATCAGGGAGGGGCGGGGACACTGAAGCTTTCTTT. Drawing the rest from reference TRBV5-4 and TRBJ1-1, the complete variable domain is ETGVTQSPTHLIKTRGQQVTLRCSSQSGHNTVSWYQQALGQGPQFIFQYYREEENGRGNFPPRFSGLQFPNYSSELNVNALELDDSALYLCAGSGRGGDTEAFFGQGTRLTVV.

The chain is built from TRBV10-3 and TRBJ2-7, with 14 positions matching TRBD2. CDR1 and CDR2 (germline): ENHRY, SYGVKD. The CDR3 contains 18 residues. The junction had 9 bases not matched to a gene; V was cut back by 0 bases and J by 5 bases. CDR3 nucleotides: TGTGCCATCAGTGAGTCGACGTGGACTAGCGGGGGGATGGACGAGCAGTACTTC. This translates into CAISESTWTSGGMDEQYF.

This clone was detected once. This chain connects TRBV27 to TRBJ2-1; 12 bases agree with TRBD2. Losses at the gene ends were 1 base for V and 7 bases for J; bases not matched to a gene: 2. Germline V gene data show CDR1 as MNHEY and CDR2 as SMNVEV (reference sequence). This CDR3 has 15 amino acids. The CDR3 sequence is CASSLLTSGSNEQFF. The CDR3 DNA is TGTGCCAGCAGTTTATTGACTAGCGGGAGTAATGAGCAGTTCTTC.

The CDR3 sequence is CASSIRTGLAYNEQFF. The CDR3 DNA reads TGTGCCAGCAGTATAAGGACAGGGTTGGCCTACAATGAGCAGTTCTTC. The V and J genes are TRBV2 and TRBJ2-1; TRBD1 matches 8 bases. Looked up from germline, CDR1 is SNHLY and CDR2 is FYNNEI. This CDR3 region has 16 residues. V was clipped by 5 bases and J by 2 bases; unmatched bases: 8.

This clone appeared once. The genes are TRBV9 and TRBJ1-3, with no clear D. Deletions cut 0 bases from V and 0 bases from J, with 7 bases between. Per the germline V gene, CDR1 is SGDLS and CDR2 is YYNGEE. CDR3 size: 15 residues. The CDR3 nucleotides are TGTGCCAGCAGCGTAGATGGGCGCTCTGGAAACACCATATATTTT. Residues: CASSVDGRSGNTIYF.

The chain has TRBV29-1 and TRBJ2-1; 10 bases agree with TRBD1. Germline-derived CDR1 and CDR2 are SQVTM and ANQGSEA. The CDR3 length is 15 residues. Trimming cost V 2 bases and J 4 bases; bases outside gene matches: 5. Here the CDR3 reads CSVEKGQGTYNEQFF. The CDR3 region has the DNA TGCAGCGTTGAAAAGGGACAGGGGACGTACAATGAGCAGTTCTTC.

V is TRBV9 and J is TRBJ2-1, with 7 bases identical to TRBD2. The germline gives CDR1 SGDLS, CDR2 YYNGEE. Germline trimming cut 4 bases from V and 4 bases from J; bases unmatched to any gene: 11. The CDR3 runs to 16 residues. The CDR3 region has the DNA TGTGCCAGCAGCATTCAGCGGGAACGACCTTACAATGAGCAGTTCTTC. Its protein is CASSIQRERPYNEQFF.

This clone appeared a single time. This chain uses TRBV9 with TRBJ1-1, with TRBD1 as a possible D gene (5 bases). This CDR3 has 13 amino acids. CDR1 SGDLS and CDR2 YYNGEE come from the germline V gene. Trimming took 3 bases from V and 1 from J, leaving 7 bases between them. In nucleotides, the CDR3 is TGTGCCAGCAGCGGGGACGGGAACACTGAAGCTTTCTTT. Translating gives CASSGDGNTEAFF. Full variable domain (outside the CDR3, taken from reference TRBV9 and TRBJ1-1): DSGVTQTPKHLITATGQRVTLRCSPRSGDLSVYWYQQSLDQGLQFLIQYYNGEERAKGNILERFSAQQFPDLHSELNLSSLELGDSALYFCASSGDGNTEAFFGQGTRLTVV.

J is TRBJ2-1 and V is TRBV11-1, with D uncertain. The CDR3 totals 10 residues. Germline V gene sequence: CDR1 SGHAT, CDR2 FQDESV (reference sequence). V lost 5 bases and J 6 bases, leaving 2 bases between the germline ends. CDR3: CASSLNEQFF. DNA for the CDR3: TGTGCCAGCAGCCTCAATGAGCAGTTCTTC.

This clone was picked up one time. This chain connects TRBV13 to TRBJ2-7; 16 bases match TRBD2. The CDR3 loop spans 18 amino acids. V lost 1 base and J lost 5; bases outside the gene matches: 8. Germline CDR1 and CDR2: PRHDT and FYEKMQ (reference sequence). The CDR3 nucleotides read TGTGCCAGCAGCTTAGCATTGGGACTAGCGGGAGGGTACCACGAGCAGTACTTC. Its protein is CASSLALGLAGGYHEQYF.

This chain joins TRBV28 and TRBJ1-3; the D is unclear. This CDR3 spans 13 amino acids. Trimming removed 2 bases at V and 2 bases at J, with 4 bases between. Germline V gene sequence: CDR1 MDHEN, CDR2 SYDVKM. In DNA, the CDR3 is TGTGCCAGCAGTTTAACGGCTGGAAACACCATATATTTT. Translating it yields CASSLTAGNTIYF.